This is a list of T cell receptor beta chains from one sample in a study of chemoradiotherapy in HPV16-positive cancers. The method was immunoSEQ multiplex PCR; TCRdb's version includes in-frame clones alone and lacks a portion of them. This table has under 700 clones, 80% appearing once. Specimen: tumor tissue, collected from a patient who underwent chemoradiotherapy. The receptors originated from a human donor with HPV-associated anogenital cancer. Each CDR3 is given with its conserved first and last residue. D genes are given only for firm matches. The size entry is marked missing in some rows and otherwise reads once, few, many or a size class.

V: TRBV27
size: -
J: TRBJ1-2
D: -
DNA: TGTGCCAGCAGTGACGGGTCCATTGATGGCTACACCTTC
CDR3: CASSDGSIDGYTF

V: TRBV6-5
size: -
J: TRBJ1-5
D: TRBD1
DNA: TGTGCCAGCAGTCGCGGGACAGGGGGTCAGCCCCAGCATTTT
CDR3: CASSRGTGGQPQHF

V: TRBV11-2
size: -
J: TRBJ2-7
D: -
DNA: TGTGCCAGCAGCTTAGCCAGTTACGAGCAGTACTTC
CDR3: CASSLASYEQYF

V: TRBV5-6
size: -
J: TRBJ2-5
D: TRBD2
DNA: TGTGCCAGCAGCTTGTTAGCGGGGGGACGAGAGACCCAGTACTTC
CDR3: CASSLLAGGRETQYF

V: TRBV30
size: -
J: TRBJ1-1
D: -
DNA: TGTGCCTGGAGTGAGGACGGATACACTGAAGCTTTCTTT
CDR3: CAWSEDGYTEAFF

V: TRBV5-1
size: -
J: TRBJ2-7
D: -
DNA: TGCGCCAGCAGTGGGGATTTGGTTTTCGAGCAGTACTTC
CDR3: CASSGDLVFEQYF

V: TRBV27
size: -
J: TRBJ1-5
D: -
DNA: TGTGCCAGCAGTTTATCGCAAGGACCGTATCAGCCCCAGCATTTT
CDR3: CASSLSQGPYQPQHF

V: TRBV28
size: -
J: TRBJ2-1
D: -
DNA: TGTGCCAGCAGTCTCAGGACCGTAGACAGGTTACGGGGGGCCTTGACCGATGAGCAGTTCTTC
CDR3: CASSLRTVDRLRGALTDEQFF

V: TRBV19
size: -
J: TRBJ1-4
D: -
DNA: TGTGCCAGTATGAGGACAAGTAATGAAAAACTGTTTTTT
CDR3: CASMRTSNEKLFF

V: TRBV13
size: -
J: TRBJ2-7
D: -
DNA: TGTGCCAGCAGACGGGACTCAAATTCCTACGAGCAGTACTTC
CDR3: CASRRDSNSYEQYF

V: TRBV11-2
size: few
J: TRBJ2-2
D: -
DNA: TGTGCCAGCAGGTTCAGCCCCGGGGAGCTGTTTTTT
CDR3: CASRFSPGELFF

V: TRBV13
size: -
J: TRBJ2-7
D: -
DNA: TGTGCCAGCAGAAAATGGGGGGACTCTGCCTCCTACGAGCAGTACTTC
CDR3: CASRKWGDSASYEQYF

V: TRBV19
size: -
J: TRBJ2-1
D: -
DNA: TGTGCCAGTAGTATCCGAGGACAATCCTACAATGAGCAGTTCTTC
CDR3: CASSIRGQSYNEQFF

V: TRBV5-5
size: -
J: TRBJ1-2
D: TRBD1
DNA: TGTGCCAGCAGCTTGGGGGACAGTTCTAACTATGGCTACACCTTC
CDR3: CASSLGDSSNYGYTF

V: TRBV7-2
size: -
J: TRBJ2-2
D: -
DNA: TGTGCCAGCAGCTCCCGACTAGTCCCTGGCGGGGAGCTGTTTTTT
CDR3: CASSSRLVPGGELFF

V: TRBV28
size: once
J: TRBJ2-3
D: -
DNA: TGTGCCAGCAGCGATAACGCAGATACGCAGTATTTT
CDR3: CASSDNADTQYF

V: TRBV30
size: -
J: TRBJ1-3
D: -
DNA: TGTGCCTTGACAGTTCGCTCTGGAAACACCATATATTTT
CDR3: CALTVRSGNTIYF

V: TRBV5-1
size: -
J: TRBJ1-2
D: -
DNA: TGCGCCAGCAGCTTGGGGGATTTCTATGGCTACACCTTC
CDR3: CASSLGDFYGYTF

V: TRBV4-1
size: -
J: TRBJ2-5
D: -
DNA: TGCGCCAGCAGCCAAGACGAGACCCAGTACTTC
CDR3: CASSQDETQYF

V: TRBV2
size: -
J: TRBJ2-3
D: -
DNA: TGTGCCAGCAGCATGCGGGAAACGCAGTATTTT
CDR3: CASSMRETQYF

V: TRBV29-1
size: -
J: TRBJ1-1
D: -
DNA: TGCAGCGTGGGACAAACAGGGAGGGGGAACACTGAAGCTTTCTTT
CDR3: CSVGQTGRGNTEAFF

V: TRBV7-2
size: -
J: TRBJ1-5
D: TRBD1
DNA: TGTGCCAGCAGCTTAAAAGTGACAGGGATTGTAGGGCAGCCCCAGCATTTT
CDR3: CASSLKVTGIVGQPQHF

V: TRBV6-1
size: -
J: TRBJ2-4
D: -
DNA: TGTGCCAGCATTACCCCTAACGGAAAAAACATTCAGTACTTC
CDR3: CASITPNGKNIQYF

V: TRBV5-6
size: -
J: TRBJ1-4
D: -
DNA: TGTGCCAGCAGCTTGGTCGGGTCGGACCTTGGGGATGAAAAACTGTTTTTT
CDR3: CASSLVGSDLGDEKLFF

V: TRBV14
size: few
J: TRBJ2-3
D: TRBD2
DNA: TGTGCCAGCAGCCAAGACAGCCCCCTAGCGGGAGGGTTCACAGATACGCAGTATTTT
CDR3: CASSQDSPLAGGFTDTQYF

V: TRBV5-1
size: -
J: TRBJ2-6
D: TRBD1
DNA: TGCGCCAGCAGCCTACAGGGGGCGGCTGGGGCCAACGTCCTGACTTTC
CDR3: CASSLQGAAGANVLTF

V: TRBV6-4
size: -
J: TRBJ1-2
D: -
DNA: TGTGCCAGCAGTGACTCTCCAGGGAACCACTATGGCTACACCTTC
CDR3: CASSDSPGNHYGYTF

V: TRBV29-1
size: -
J: TRBJ2-3
D: -
DNA: TGCAGCGTTGGACGTCGAGATACGCAGTATTTT
CDR3: CSVGRRDTQYF

V: TRBV9
size: -
J: TRBJ2-2
D: -
DNA: TGTGCCAGCAGCAAGGGGGGGATCACCGGGGAGCTGTTTTTT
CDR3: CASSKGGITGELFF

V: TRBV28
size: -
J: TRBJ1-1
D: -
DNA: TGTGCCAGCAGTTCCCCTACTGAAGCTTTCTTT
CDR3: CASSSPTEAFF

V: TRBV5-6
size: -
J: TRBJ1-1
D: -
DNA: TGTGCCAGCAGCTTAGCGACGGGGGCGCGCACTGAAGCTTTCTTT
CDR3: CASSLATGARTEAFF

V: TRBV6-5
size: -
J: TRBJ2-2
D: -
DNA: TGTGCCAGCAGCCTTCGGAGCTATTCCACCGGGGAGCTGTTTTTT
CDR3: CASSLRSYSTGELFF

V: TRBV5-1
size: -
J: TRBJ1-1
D: -
DNA: TGCGCCAGCACCCTGTGGGGGGACACTGAAGCTTTCTTT
CDR3: CASTLWGDTEAFF

V: TRBV11-2
size: -
J: TRBJ2-7
D: TRBD2
DNA: TGTGCCAGCAGCCCTCACGCGGGAGGAGAGCAGTACTTC
CDR3: CASSPHAGGEQYF

V: TRBV23-1
size: -
J: TRBJ2-7
D: -
DNA: TGCGCCAGCAGTCATTTATGCAGGTATGTCGACGAGCAGTACTTC
CDR3: CASSHLCRYVDEQYF

V: TRBV27
size: -
J: TRBJ2-3
D: -
DNA: TGTGCCAGCAGGTGGGGGCCCCCCGGGGTCGCAGATACGCAGTATTTT
CDR3: CASRWGPPGVADTQYF

V: TRBV15
size: -
J: TRBJ1-5
D: -
DNA: TGTGCCACCAGCAGAGAAATGGCAGGGAGGGGCAATCAGCCCCAGCATTTT
CDR3: CATSREMAGRGNQPQHF

V: TRBV4-2
size: few
J: TRBJ1-1
D: -
DNA: TGTGCCAGCAGCCAGGAAGGACCCATGAACACTGAAGCTTTCTTT
CDR3: CASSQEGPMNTEAFF

V: TRBV5-6
size: once
J: TRBJ2-7
D: TRBD2
DNA: TGTGCCAGCAGCTTGGGACTAGCGGGACCCTACGAGCAGTACTTC
CDR3: CASSLGLAGPYEQYF

V: TRBV28
size: -
J: TRBJ2-2
D: -
DNA: TGTGCCAGCAGTTTTGCCGGGGAGCTGTTTTTT
CDR3: CASSFAGELFF

V: TRBV5-1
size: -
J: TRBJ2-3
D: -
DNA: TGCGCCAGCAGCTTGGAAAATCATAGCACAGATACGCAGTATTTT
CDR3: CASSLENHSTDTQYF

V: TRBV28
size: -
J: TRBJ1-1
D: -
DNA: TGTGCCAGCAGTTTCCTTGGTAGGGAAGCTTTCTTT
CDR3: CASSFLGREAFF